The 25 T cell receptor beta chains presented below share a single source sample, sequenced in a study of PD-1 blockade in mismatch repair-deficient tumors. Assay used: immunoSEQ multiplex PCR; TCRdb lists only in-frame clones, some missing. The sample has more than 85,000 clones; 82% are singletons. Sequencing used peripheral blood, obtained roughly 36 weeks after starting pembrolizumab. The origin of the receptors is an adult with mismatch repair-deficient cancer.

The chain is built from TRBV4-2 and TRBJ1-5; possible D gene TRBD1, 6 bases. This CDR3 is 17 amino acids long. V lost 1 base, J lost 0 bases, and 13 bases lay in between. CDR1 is LGHNA, CDR2 YNFKEQ, per germline. CDR3 in DNA: TGTGCCAGCAGCCAAGTTGCGGCAGGGGCTAGCAATCAGCCCCAGCATTTT. This codes for CASSQVAAGASNQPQHF.

Only a few counts were recorded for this clone. V and J are TRBV5-1 and TRBJ2-1; 9 bases line up with TRBD2. The CDR3 extends over 16 amino acids. Looked up from germline, CDR1 is SGHRS and CDR2 is YFSETQ. V dropped 0 bases and J dropped 9; count of bases not matched to a gene: 10. DNA of the CDR3: TGCGCCAGCAGCTTGGACAACGCGGGAGGGCTCGGTGAGCAGTTCTTC. It translates to CASSLDNAGGLGEQFF.

The chain has TRBV6-5 and TRBJ2-7, with TRBD2 identical over 7 bases. The CDR3 consists of 13 residues. V shed 4 bases, J shed 2 bases, and the junction held 2 bases outside the gene matches. From germline, CDR1 is MNHEY and CDR2 SVGAGI. As DNA, the CDR3 is TGTGCCAGCAGTTCAAGCGGGACCTACGAGCAGTACTTC. Its protein is CASSSSGTYEQYF.

V gene TRBV13 combines with J gene TRBJ2-4, with 7 nucleotides matching TRBD2. V trimming: 4 bases; J trimming: 3 bases; junction bases outside the gene matches: 18. The CDR3 runs to 19 residues. The germline gives CDR1 PRHDT, CDR2 FYEKMQ (reference sequence). The chain's CDR3 is CASSSVTTSGIDDKNIQYF. Here the CDR3 DNA reads TGTGCCAGCAGCTCGGTAACAACCAGCGGGATTGACGACAAAAACATTCAGTACTTC.

In nucleotides, the CDR3 is TGCAGCGTCGGGGGGGCGACTAGCGGGTTCGTCTCCTACGAGCAGTACTTC. Translated, it gives CSVGGATSGFVSYEQYF. V gene TRBV29-1 combines with J gene TRBJ2-7, with TRBD2 identical over 10 bases. The CDR3 length is 17 residues. In germline, CDR1 is SQVTM, CDR2 ANQGSEA. V lost 6 bases, J lost 0 bases, and 14 bases stayed unmatched.

The V and J genes are TRBV5-1 and TRBJ2-3; D perhaps matches TRBD2 (5 bases). V lost 4 bases and J lost 6, with 15 bases in between. Germline CDR1 reads SGHRS; CDR2 reads YFSETQ. The CDR3 extends over 14 amino acids. The CDR3 sequence: CASSPRTPPDTQYF. The CDR3, as DNA: TGCGCCAGCAGCCCACGGACTCCACCGGATACGCAGTATTTT.

This sequence joins TRBV6-4 and TRBJ2-7; possibly TRBD2 for D (5 bases). This CDR3 has 14 amino acids. V dropped 8 bases and J dropped 3 bases, with 17 bases sitting between them. CDR1 MRHNA and CDR2 SNTAGT come from the germline V gene. The CDR3, as DNA: TGTGCCAGCCCGGAGGACCGGTGGGGCTACGAGCAGTACTTC. Protein: CASPEDRWGYEQYF.

This chain links TRBV6-9 with TRBJ2-7; TRBD1 agrees at 10 bases. J was trimmed by 0 bases and V by 4 bases; bases with no gene match: 6. CDR1 is MNHGY, CDR2 SVAAGI, per germline. The CDR3 totals 16 residues. CDR3 sequence reads: CASSCPGTGDSYEQYF. In DNA form, the CDR3 reads TGTGCCAGCAGTTGTCCCGGGACAGGGGACTCCTACGAGCAGTACTTC.

The CDR3 nucleotides are TGTGCCAGCAGAGTGGGTAAAAGCTCCTACAATGAGCAGTTCTTC. This translates into CASRVGKSSYNEQFF. The J gene is TRBJ2-1, the V gene TRBV6-1; no firm D call. The V end was cut by 6 bases, the J end by 0 bases, with 12 bases between. The CDR3 runs 15 residues. Germline loops: CDR1 MNHNS, CDR2 SASEGT.

This clone is a singleton in its sample. J is TRBJ2-1 and V is TRBV5-1, with 13 bases matching TRBD2. CDR3 size: 19 residues. V was clipped by 0 bases and J by 4 bases; unmatched bases: 10. Germline lookup yields CDR1 SGHRS and CDR2 YFSETQ. In DNA, the CDR3 is TGCGCCAGCAGCTTGGTGGGACTAGCGGGATCCGATGGGTACAATGAGCAGTTCTTC. It yields the protein CASSLVGLAGSDGYNEQFF.

V gene TRBV2 combines with J gene TRBJ1-4; TRBD1 aligns across 8 bases. The CDR3 loop spans 13 amino acids. The V and J ends lost 6 bases and 7 bases, in that order; junction bases with no gene match: 4. Germline CDR1 and CDR2: SNHLY and FYNNEI. The CDR3 coding sequence is TGTGCCAGCAGCACAGGGGGTGGTGAAAAACTGTTTTTT. Its translation: CASSTGGGEKLFF.

The chain employs TRBV27 and TRBJ2-7; 7 nucleotides match TRBD1. Per the germline V gene, CDR1 is MNHEY and CDR2 is SMNVEV (reference sequence). Trimming removed 6 bases from V and 3 bases from J; junction bases left unmatched: 11. CDR3 length: 15 residues. CDR3 DNA: TGTGCCAGCAGCGACCCACGACAGGGTATCTACGAGCAGTACTTC. Amino acid sequence: CASSDPRQGIYEQYF.

The rearrangement joins TRBV21-1 to TRBJ2-7; the table's TRBD2 call for D was not verified on the DNA. TRBV21-1 is deemed a pseudogene. The CDR3 runs to 15 residues. CDR3 in amino acids: CASSPRRSPPHEQYF. The CDR3 nucleotides are TGTGCCAGCAGCCCCCGGAGGTCGCCTCCCCACGAGCAGTACTTC.

This clone was seen a few times. V gene TRBV14 combines with J gene TRBJ1-3; D remains ambiguous. V lost 1 base and J lost 2, with 9 bases in between. The CDR3 sequence is 15 residues long. Germline V lookup: CDR1 SGHDN, CDR2 FVKESK. The CDR3 coding sequence is TGTGCCAGCAGCCAAGCGGAGTATGCTGGAAACACCATATATTTT. This codes for CASSQAEYAGNTIYF.

This clone has just a few counts. The chain uses TRBV2 and TRBJ2-7; TRBD1 matches 7 bases. CDR1 is SNHLY, CDR2 FYNNEI, per germline. The CDR3 sequence is 13 residues long. V lost 5 bases and J lost 3; bases outside the gene matches: 4. In nucleotides, the CDR3 is TGTGCCAGCAGTCGACAGGGTTTCTACGAGCAGTACTTC. It codes for CASSRQGFYEQYF. Full variable domain (missing parts from reference TRBV2 and TRBJ2-7): EPEVTQTPSHQVTQMGQEVILRCVPISNHLYFYWYRQILGQKVEFLVSFYNNEISEKSEIFDDQFSVERPDGSNFTLKIRSTKLEDSAMYFCASSRQGFYEQYFGPGTRLTVT.

This clone showed up just a few times. The rearrangement uses TRBV4-1 and TRBJ1-2; no clear D. Per germline, CDR1 MGHRA and CDR2 YSYEKL. The CDR3 runs 16 residues. V lost 0 bases to trimming and J lost 8 bases, with 19 bases between them. The CDR3, as DNA: TGCGCCAGCAGCCAAGATTATCCCTCAGAGGCAGCCGGCTACACCTTC. It translates to CASSQDYPSEAAGYTF.

The chain links TRBV4-3 to TRBJ2-5; D is uncertain. Germline V gene data show CDR1 as LGHNA and CDR2 as YSLEER. The CDR3 consists of 15 residues. Trimming took off 0 bases at V and 4 bases at J, with 12 bases between the two ends. CDR3 coding DNA: TGCGCCAGCAGCCAAGAATTGACTGCCCGAGAGACCCAGTACTTC. Its protein product is CASSQELTARETQYF.

This chain's CDR3 is CASSFPGNTEAFF. As DNA, the CDR3 is TGTGCCAGCAGCTTTCCGGGGAACACTGAAGCTTTCTTT. The rearrangement uses TRBV7-9 and TRBJ1-1; D is undetermined. Germline loops: CDR1 SEHNR, CDR2 FQNEAQ (reference sequence). The CDR3 length is 13 residues. Trimming stripped 3 bases from V and 1 base from J, with 6 bases between.

This chain links TRBV18 with TRBJ1-1; tentatively, D is TRBD1 (5 bases). Germline CDR1 is KGHSH and CDR2 is LQKENI. This CDR3 has 13 residues. V lost 8 bases, J lost 2 bases, and 12 bases lay in between. CDR3 nucleotide sequence: TGTGCCAGCCTAATAGACAGCAACACTGAAGCTTTCTTT. Translation: CASLIDSNTEAFF.

The rearrangement joins TRBV13 to TRBJ2-7, with 7 bases identical to TRBD1. V dropped 5 bases and J dropped 2; count of bases not matched to a gene: 6. Germline-derived CDR1 and CDR2 are PRHDT and FYEKMQ (reference sequence). This CDR3 spans 14 amino acids. CDR3 protein: CASSETGTAYEQYF. In DNA form, the CDR3 reads TGTGCCAGCAGCGAAACCGGGACAGCCTACGAGCAGTACTTC. The full variable domain, completed using reference TRBV13 and TRBJ2-7, is AAGVIQSPRHLIKEKRETATLKCYPIPRHDTVYWYQQGPGQDPQFLISFYEKMQSDKGSIPDRFSAQQFSDYHSELNMSSLELGDSALYFCASSETGTAYEQYFGPGTRLTVT.

The genes are TRBV5-6 and TRBJ2-1, with a tentative D call TRBD2 (6 bases). The V and J ends lost 4 bases and 9 bases respectively, with 14 bases between them. The CDR3 length is 13 residues. Per the germline V gene, CDR1 is SGHDT and CDR2 is YYEEEE. The CDR3 loop is CASSPTLGGEQFF. DNA for the CDR3: TGTGCCAGCAGCCCAACCCTCGGGGGTGAGCAGTTCTTC. Looking up the rest from reference TRBV5-6 and TRBJ2-1 gives the full variable domain: DAGVTQSPTHLIKTRGQQVTLRCSPKSGHDTVSWYQQALGQGPQFIFQYYEEEERQRGNFPDRFSGHQFPNYSSELNVNALLLGDSALYLCASSPTLGGEQFFGPGTRLTVL.

The chain joins TRBV20-1 to TRBJ2-7; D call uncertain. The germline gives CDR1 DFQATT, CDR2 SNEGSKA (reference sequence). V lost 1 base to trimming and J lost 9 bases, with 10 bases between them. This CDR3 comprises 11 residues. CDR3 in DNA: TGCAGTGCTAGAGTATCGGAGCGGCAGTACTTC. Its translation: CSARVSERQYF.

The chain carries TRBV27 and TRBJ2-1; the D call may be TRBD1 or TRBD2 (5 bases each). The CDR3 extends over 17 amino acids. V dropped 4 bases and J dropped 0 bases, with 16 bases sitting between them. Germline CDR1 reads MNHEY; CDR2 reads SMNVEV (reference sequence). The CDR3 loop is CASSSGTSRSSYNEQFF. The CDR3 bases are TGTGCCAGCAGTTCCGGGACGTCCAGGAGCTCCTACAATGAGCAGTTCTTC.

V usage is TRBV6-1 and J usage is TRBJ1-5, with 7 nucleotides matching TRBD1. Germline CDR1 and CDR2: MNHNS and SASEGT. J lost 6 bases, V lost 2 bases, and 7 bases had no gene match. This CDR3 contains 15 residues. The CDR3 nucleotides are TGTGCCAGCAGTGAACGACAGGGTCTGGGTCAGCCCCAGCATTTT. Protein: CASSERQGLGQPQHF.

J is TRBJ2-4 and V is TRBV18, with unresolved D. The length of the CDR3 is 17 residues. V was cut by 0 bases and J by 0 bases, with 12 bases left in between. The germline V gene encodes CDR1 KGHSH and CDR2 LQKENI. CDR3 sequence (DNA): TGTGCCAGCTCACCACCGGCTAGGCTGGGAGCCAAAAACATTCAGTACTTC. Protein: CASSPPARLGAKNIQYF.